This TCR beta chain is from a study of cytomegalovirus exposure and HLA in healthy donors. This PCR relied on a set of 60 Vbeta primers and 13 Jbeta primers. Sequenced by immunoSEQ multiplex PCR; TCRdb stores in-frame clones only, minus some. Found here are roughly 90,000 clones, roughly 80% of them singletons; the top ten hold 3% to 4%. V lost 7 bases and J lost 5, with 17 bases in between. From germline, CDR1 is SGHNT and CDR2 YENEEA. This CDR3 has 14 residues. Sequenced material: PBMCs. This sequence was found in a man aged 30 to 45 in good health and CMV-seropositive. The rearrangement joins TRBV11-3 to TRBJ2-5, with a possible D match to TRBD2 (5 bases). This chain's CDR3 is CASTTLRGGETQYF. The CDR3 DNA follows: TGTGCCAGCACCACACTACGGGGTGGGGAGACCCAGTACTTC. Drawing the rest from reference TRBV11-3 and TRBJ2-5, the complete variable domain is EAGVVQSPRYKIIEKKQPVAFWCNPISGHNTLYWYLQNLGQGPELLIRYENEEAVDDSQLPKDRFSAERLKGVDSTLKIQPAELGDSAVYLCASTTLRGGETQYFGPGTRLLVL.